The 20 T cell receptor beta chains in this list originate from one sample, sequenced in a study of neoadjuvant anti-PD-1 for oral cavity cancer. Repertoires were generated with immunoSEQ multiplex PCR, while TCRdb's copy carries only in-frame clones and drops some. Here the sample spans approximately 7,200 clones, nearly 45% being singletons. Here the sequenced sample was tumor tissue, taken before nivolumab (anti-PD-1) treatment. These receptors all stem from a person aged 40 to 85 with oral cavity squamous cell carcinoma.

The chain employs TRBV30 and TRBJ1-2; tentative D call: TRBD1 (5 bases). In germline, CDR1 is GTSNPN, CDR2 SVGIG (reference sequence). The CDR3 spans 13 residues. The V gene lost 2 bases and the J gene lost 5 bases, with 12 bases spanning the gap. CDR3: CAWSTRQSYGYTF. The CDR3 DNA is TGTGCCTGGAGTACCCGACAGTCTTATGGCTACACCTTC.

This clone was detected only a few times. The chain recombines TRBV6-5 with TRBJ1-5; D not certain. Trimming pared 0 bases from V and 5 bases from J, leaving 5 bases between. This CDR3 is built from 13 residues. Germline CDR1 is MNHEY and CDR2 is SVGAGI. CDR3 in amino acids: CASSYSMHQPQHF. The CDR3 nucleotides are TGTGCCAGCAGTTACTCGATGCATCAGCCCCAGCATTTT.

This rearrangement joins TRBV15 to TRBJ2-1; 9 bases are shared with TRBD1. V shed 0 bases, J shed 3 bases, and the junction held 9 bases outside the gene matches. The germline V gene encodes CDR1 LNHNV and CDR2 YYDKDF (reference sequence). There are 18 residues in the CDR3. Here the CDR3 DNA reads TGTGCCACCAGCAGAGACGGGAACGACAGGGGGGTCTACAATGAGCAGTTCTTC. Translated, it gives CATSRDGNDRGVYNEQFF. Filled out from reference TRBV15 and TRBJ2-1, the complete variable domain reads DAMVIQNPRYQVTQFGKPVTLSCSQTLNHNVMYWYQQKSSQAPKLLFHYYDKDFNNEADTPDNFQSRRPNTSFCFLDIRSPGLGDTAMYLCATSRDGNDRGVYNEQFFGPGTRLTVL.

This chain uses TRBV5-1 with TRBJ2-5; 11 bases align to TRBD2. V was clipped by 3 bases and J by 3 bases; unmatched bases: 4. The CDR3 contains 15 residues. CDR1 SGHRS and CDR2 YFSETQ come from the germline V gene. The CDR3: CASSWGSGGEETQYF. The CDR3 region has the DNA TGCGCCAGCAGCTGGGGTAGCGGGGGGGAAGAGACCCAGTACTTC.

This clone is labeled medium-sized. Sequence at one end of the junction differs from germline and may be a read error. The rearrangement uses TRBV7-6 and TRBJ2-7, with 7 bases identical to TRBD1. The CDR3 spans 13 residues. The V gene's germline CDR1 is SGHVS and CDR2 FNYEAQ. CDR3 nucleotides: TGTGCCAGCAGCTCACCGACAGGGCTTTCTCAAAACTTC. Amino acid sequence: CASSSPTGLSQNF.

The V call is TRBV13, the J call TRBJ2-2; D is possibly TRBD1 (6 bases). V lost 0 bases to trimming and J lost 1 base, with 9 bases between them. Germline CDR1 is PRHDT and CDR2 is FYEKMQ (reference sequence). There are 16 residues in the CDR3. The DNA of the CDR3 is TGTGCCAGCAGCTTAGGGGGGGCGATGAACACCGGGGAGCTGTTTTTT. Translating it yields CASSLGGAMNTGELFF. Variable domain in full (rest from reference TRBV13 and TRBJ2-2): AAGVIQSPRHLIKEKRETATLKCYPIPRHDTVYWYQQGPGQDPQFLISFYEKMQSDKGSIPDRFSAQQFSDYHSELNMSSLELGDSALYFCASSLGGAMNTGELFFGEGSRLTVL.

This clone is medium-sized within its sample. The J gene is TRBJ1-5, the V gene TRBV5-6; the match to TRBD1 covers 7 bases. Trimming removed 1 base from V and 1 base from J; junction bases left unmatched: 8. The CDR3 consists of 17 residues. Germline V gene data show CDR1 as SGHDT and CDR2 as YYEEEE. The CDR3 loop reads CASSLFAGGVSNQPQHF. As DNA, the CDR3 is TGTGCCAGCAGCTTGTTTGCAGGGGGGGTAAGCAATCAGCCCCAGCATTTT.

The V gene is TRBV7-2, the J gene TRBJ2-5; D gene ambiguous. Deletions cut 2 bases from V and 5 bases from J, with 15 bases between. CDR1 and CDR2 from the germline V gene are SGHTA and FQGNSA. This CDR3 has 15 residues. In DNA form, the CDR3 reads TGTGCCAGCAGCTTAAACCCGACCGGGCAGGAGACCCAGTACTTC. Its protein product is CASSLNPTGQETQYF.

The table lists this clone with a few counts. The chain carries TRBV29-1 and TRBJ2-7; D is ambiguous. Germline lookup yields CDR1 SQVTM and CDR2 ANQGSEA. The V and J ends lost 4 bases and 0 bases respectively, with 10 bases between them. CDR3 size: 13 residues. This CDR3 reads CSVVVGPSYEQYF. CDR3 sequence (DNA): TGCAGCGTTGTAGTAGGCCCCTCCTACGAGCAGTACTTC.

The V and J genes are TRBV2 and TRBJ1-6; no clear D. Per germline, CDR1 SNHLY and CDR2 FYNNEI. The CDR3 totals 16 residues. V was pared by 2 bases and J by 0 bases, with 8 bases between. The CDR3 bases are TGTGCCAGCAGTGAAAGGGAAGGCTCCTATAATTCACCCCTCCACTTT. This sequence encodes CASSEREGSYNSPLHF.

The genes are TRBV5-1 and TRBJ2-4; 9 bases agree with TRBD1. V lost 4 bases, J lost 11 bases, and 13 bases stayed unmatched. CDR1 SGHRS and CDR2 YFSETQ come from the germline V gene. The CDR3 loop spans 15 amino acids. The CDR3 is CASSLDRGSAGVQYF. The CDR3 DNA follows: TGCGCCAGCAGCCTAGACAGGGGGTCCGCCGGCGTTCAGTACTTC.

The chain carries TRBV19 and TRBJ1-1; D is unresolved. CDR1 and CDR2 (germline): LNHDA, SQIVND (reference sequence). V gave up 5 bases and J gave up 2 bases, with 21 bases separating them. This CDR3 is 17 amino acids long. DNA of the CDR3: TGTGCCAGTAGTCCATCGGCCAAGGGCCGATACAACACTGAAGCTTTCTTT. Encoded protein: CASSPSAKGRYNTEAFF.

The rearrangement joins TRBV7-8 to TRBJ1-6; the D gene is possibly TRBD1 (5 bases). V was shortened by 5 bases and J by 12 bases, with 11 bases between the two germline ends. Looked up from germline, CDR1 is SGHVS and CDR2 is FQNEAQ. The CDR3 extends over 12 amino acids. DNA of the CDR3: TGTGCCAGCAGCCCGGGGGTTCGACCCCTCCACTTT. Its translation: CASSPGVRPLHF. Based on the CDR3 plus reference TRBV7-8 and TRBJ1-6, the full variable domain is GAGVSQSPRYKVAKRGQDVALRCDPISGHVSLFWYQQALGQGPEFLTYFQNEAQLDKSGLPSDRFFAERPEGSVSTLKIQRTQQEDSAVYLCASSPGVRPLHFGNGTRLTVT.

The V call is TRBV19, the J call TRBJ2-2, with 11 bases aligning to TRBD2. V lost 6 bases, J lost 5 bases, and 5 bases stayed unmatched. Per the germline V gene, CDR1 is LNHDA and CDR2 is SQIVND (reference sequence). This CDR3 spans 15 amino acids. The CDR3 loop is CASRTTSGATGELFF. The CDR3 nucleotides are TGTGCCAGTAGGACGACTAGCGGGGCAACCGGGGAGCTGTTTTTT.

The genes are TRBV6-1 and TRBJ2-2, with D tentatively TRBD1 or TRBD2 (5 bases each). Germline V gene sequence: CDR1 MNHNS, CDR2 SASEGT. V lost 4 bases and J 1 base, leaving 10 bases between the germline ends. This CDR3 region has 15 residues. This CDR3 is CASSGMGRNTGELFF. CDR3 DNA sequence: TGTGCCAGCAGTGGTATGGGACGGAACACCGGGGAGCTGTTTTTT.

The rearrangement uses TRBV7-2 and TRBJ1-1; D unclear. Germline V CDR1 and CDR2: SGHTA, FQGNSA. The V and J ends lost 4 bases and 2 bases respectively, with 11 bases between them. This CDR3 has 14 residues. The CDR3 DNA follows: TGTGCCAGCAGCTCAGAGGGTTTAAACACTGAAGCTTTCTTT. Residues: CASSSEGLNTEAFF.

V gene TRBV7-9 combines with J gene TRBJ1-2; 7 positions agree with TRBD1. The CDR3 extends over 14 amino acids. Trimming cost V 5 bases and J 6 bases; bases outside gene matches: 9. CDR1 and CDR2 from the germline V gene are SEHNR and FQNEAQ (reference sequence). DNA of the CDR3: TGTGCCAGCAGCCCACAGGGGAGGATCGATGGCTACACCTTC. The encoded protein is CASSPQGRIDGYTF.

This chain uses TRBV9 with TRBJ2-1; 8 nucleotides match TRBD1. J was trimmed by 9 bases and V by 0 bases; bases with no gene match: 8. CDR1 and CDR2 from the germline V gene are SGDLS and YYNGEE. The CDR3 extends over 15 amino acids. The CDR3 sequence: CASSVGDPTGGEQFF. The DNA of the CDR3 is TGTGCCAGCAGCGTAGGAGACCCTACAGGGGGTGAGCAGTTCTTC.

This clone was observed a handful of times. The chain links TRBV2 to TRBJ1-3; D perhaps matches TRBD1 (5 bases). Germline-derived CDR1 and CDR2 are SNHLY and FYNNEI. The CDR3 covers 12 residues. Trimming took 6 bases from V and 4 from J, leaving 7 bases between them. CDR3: CASRGLGNTIYF. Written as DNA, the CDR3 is TGTGCCAGCAGGGGACTAGGAAACACCATATATTTT.

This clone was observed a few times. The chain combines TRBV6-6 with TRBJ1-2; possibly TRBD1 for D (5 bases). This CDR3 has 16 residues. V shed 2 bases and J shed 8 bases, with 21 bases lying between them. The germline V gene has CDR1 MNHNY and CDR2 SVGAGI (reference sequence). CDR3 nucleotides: TGTGCCAGCAGTTACCACATGGGGACGGGTTCGGGGGGCTACACCTTC. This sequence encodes CASSYHMGTGSGGYTF.